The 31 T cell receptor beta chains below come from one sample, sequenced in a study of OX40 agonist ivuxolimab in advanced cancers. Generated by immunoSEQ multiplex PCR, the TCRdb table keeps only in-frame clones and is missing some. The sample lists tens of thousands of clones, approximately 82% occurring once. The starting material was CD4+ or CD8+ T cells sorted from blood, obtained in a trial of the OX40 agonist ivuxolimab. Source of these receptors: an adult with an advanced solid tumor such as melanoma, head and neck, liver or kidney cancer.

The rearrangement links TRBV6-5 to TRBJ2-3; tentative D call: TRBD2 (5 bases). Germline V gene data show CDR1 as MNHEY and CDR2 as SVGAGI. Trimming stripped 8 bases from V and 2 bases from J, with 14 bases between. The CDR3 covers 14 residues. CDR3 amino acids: CASGAGLATDTQYF. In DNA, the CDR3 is TGTGCCAGCGGCGCGGGTCTAGCCACAGATACGCAGTATTTT.

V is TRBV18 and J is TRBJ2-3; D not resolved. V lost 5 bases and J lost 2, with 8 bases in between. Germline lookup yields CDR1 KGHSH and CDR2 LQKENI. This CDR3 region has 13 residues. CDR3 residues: CASSELNTDTQYF. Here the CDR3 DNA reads TGTGCCAGCTCAGAACTGAACACAGATACGCAGTATTTT.

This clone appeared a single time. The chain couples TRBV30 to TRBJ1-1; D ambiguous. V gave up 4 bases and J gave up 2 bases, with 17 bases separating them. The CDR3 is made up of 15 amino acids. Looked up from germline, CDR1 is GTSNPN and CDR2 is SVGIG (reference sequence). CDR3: CAWTYPPLYNTEAFF. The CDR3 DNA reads TGTGCCTGGACCTATCCCCCCTTATACAACACTGAAGCTTTCTTT.

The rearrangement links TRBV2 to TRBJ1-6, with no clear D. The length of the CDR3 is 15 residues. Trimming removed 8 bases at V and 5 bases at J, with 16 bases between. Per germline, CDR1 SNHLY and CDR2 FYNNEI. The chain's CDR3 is CASVPNRLNNSPLHF. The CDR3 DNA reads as TGTGCCAGCGTTCCCAATCGACTGAATAATTCACCCCTCCACTTT.

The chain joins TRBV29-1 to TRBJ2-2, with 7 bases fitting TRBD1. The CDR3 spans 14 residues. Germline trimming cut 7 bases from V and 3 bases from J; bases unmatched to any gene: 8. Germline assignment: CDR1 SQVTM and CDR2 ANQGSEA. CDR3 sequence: CSARQGGDTGELFF. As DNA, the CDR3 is TGCAGCGCCCGACAGGGTGGGGACACCGGGGAGCTGTTTTTT.

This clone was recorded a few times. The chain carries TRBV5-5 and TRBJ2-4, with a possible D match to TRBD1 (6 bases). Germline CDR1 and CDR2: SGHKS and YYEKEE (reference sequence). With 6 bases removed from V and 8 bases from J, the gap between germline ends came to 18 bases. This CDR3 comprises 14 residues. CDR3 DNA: TGTGCCAGCACTCGGGACACTGGCTCTGACATTCAGTACTTC. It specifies CASTRDTGSDIQYF.

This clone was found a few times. CDR3 in amino acids: CASSARGQGARYEQYF. DNA for the CDR3: TGTGCCAGCAGCGCACGCGGACAGGGGGCTAGGTACGAGCAGTACTTC. This chain joins TRBV5-6 and TRBJ2-7; 11 nucleotides agree with TRBD1. Trimming at V came to 4 bases and at J to 4 bases, leaving 10 bases not matched to a gene. Germline CDR1 SGHDT, CDR2 YYEEEE. This CDR3 is 16 amino acids long.

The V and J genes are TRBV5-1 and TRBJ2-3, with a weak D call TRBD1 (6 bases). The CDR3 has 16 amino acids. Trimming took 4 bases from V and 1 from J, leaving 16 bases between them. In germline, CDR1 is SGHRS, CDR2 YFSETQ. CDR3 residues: CASSLPTGLGTDTQYF. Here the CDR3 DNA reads TGCGCCAGCAGCCTTCCCACAGGGTTGGGCACAGATACGCAGTATTTT.

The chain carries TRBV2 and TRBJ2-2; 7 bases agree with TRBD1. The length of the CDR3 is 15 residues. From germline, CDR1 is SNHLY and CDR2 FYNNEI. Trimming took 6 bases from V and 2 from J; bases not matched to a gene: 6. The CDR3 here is CASRRDSLNTGELFF. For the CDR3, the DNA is TGTGCCAGCAGGAGGGACAGCCTAAACACCGGGGAGCTGTTTTTT.

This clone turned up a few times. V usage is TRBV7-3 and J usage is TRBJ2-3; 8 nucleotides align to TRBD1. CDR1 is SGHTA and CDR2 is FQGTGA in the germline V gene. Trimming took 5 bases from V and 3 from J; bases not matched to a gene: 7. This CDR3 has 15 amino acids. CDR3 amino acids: CASSRGTGGTDTQYF. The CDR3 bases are TGTGCCAGCAGCCGCGGGACAGGTGGAACAGATACGCAGTATTTT.

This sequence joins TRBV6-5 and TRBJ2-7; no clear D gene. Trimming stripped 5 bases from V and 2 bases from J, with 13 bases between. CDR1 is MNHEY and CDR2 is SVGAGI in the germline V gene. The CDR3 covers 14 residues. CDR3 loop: CASSGLTGTYEQYF. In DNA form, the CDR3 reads TGTGCCAGCAGTGGGCTGACTGGGACCTACGAGCAGTACTTC.

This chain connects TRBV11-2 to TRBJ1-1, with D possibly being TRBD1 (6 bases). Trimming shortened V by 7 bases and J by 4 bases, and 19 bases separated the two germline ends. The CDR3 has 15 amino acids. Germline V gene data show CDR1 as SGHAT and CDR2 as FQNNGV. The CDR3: CASTARGDRGTEAFF. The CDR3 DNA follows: TGTGCCAGCACCGCCAGGGGAGATCGGGGCACTGAAGCTTTCTTT. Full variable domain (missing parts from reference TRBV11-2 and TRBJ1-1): EAGVAQSPRYKIIEKRQSVAFWCNPISGHATLYWYQQILGQGPKLLIQFQNNGVVDDSQLPKDRFSAERLKGVDSTLKIQPAKLEDSAVYLCASTARGDRGTEAFFGQGTRLTVV.

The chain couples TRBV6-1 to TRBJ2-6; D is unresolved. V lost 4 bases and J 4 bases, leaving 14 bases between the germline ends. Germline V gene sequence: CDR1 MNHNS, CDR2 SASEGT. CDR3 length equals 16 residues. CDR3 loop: CASSGRLAVGANVLTF. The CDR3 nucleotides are TGTGCCAGCAGTGGACGGCTGGCGGTAGGGGCCAACGTCCTGACTTTC.

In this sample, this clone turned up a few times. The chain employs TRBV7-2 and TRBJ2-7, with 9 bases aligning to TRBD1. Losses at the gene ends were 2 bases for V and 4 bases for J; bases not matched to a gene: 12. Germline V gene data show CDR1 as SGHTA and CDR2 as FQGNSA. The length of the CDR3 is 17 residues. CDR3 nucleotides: TGTGCCAGCAGCTTATCTACGACAGGGGGGTATCTTTACGAGCAGTACTTC. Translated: CASSLSTTGGYLYEQYF.

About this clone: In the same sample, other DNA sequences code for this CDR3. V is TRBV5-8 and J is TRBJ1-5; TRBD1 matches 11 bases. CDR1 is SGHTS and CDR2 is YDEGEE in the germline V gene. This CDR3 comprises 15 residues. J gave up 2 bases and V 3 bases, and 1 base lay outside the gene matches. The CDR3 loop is CASSSGQGGNQPQHF. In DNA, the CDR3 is TGTGCCAGCAGCTCGGGACAGGGGGGCAATCAGCCCCAGCATTTT.

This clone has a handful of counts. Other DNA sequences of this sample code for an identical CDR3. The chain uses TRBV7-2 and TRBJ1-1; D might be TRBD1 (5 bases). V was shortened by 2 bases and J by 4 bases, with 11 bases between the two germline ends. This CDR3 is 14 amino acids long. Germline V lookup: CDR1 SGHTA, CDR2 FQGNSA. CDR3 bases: TGTGCCAGCAGCTTATATCGGGGCACCACTGAAGCTTTCTTT. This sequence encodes CASSLYRGTTEAFF.

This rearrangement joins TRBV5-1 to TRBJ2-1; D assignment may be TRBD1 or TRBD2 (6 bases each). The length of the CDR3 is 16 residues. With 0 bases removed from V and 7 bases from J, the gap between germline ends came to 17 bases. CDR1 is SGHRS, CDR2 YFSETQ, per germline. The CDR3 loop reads CASSLEPGQGGNEQFF. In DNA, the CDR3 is TGCGCCAGCAGCTTGGAACCGGGACAAGGGGGGAATGAGCAGTTCTTC.

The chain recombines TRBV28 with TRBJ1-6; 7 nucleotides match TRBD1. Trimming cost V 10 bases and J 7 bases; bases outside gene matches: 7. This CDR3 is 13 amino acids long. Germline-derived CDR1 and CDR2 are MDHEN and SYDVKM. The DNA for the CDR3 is TGTGCCACCCGGGACAGAGGAAATTCACCCCTCCACTTT. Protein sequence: CATRDRGNSPLHF.

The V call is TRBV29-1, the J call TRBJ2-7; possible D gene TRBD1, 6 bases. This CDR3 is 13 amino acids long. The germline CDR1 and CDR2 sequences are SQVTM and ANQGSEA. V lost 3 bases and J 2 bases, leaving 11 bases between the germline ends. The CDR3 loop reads CSVDGQGPYEQYF. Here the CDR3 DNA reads TGCAGCGTTGACGGGCAGGGGCCCTACGAGCAGTACTTC.

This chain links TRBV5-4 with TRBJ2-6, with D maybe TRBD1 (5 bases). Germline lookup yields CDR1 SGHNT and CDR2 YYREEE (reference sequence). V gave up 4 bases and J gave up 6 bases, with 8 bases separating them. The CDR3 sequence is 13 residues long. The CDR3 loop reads CASSLGQANVLTF. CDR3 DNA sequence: TGTGCCAGCAGCCTAGGACAGGCCAACGTCCTGACTTTC.

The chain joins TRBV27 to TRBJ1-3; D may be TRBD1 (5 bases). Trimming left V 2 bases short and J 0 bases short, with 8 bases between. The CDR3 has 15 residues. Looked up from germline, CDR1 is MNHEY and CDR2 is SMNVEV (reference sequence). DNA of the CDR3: TGTGCCAGCAGTTTACGGGGCGGCTCTGGAAACACCATATATTTT. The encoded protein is CASSLRGGSGNTIYF.

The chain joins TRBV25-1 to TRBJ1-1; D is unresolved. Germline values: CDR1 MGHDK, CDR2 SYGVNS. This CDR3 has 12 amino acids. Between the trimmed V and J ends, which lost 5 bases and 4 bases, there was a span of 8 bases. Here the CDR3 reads CASSRGFTEAFF. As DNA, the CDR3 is TGTGCCAGCAGTCGCGGGTTCACTGAAGCTTTCTTT.

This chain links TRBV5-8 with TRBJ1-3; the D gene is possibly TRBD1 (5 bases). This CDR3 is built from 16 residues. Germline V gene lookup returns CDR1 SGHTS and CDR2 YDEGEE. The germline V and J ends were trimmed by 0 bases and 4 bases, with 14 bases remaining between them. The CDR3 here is CASSLAVINRGNTIYF. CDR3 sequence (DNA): TGTGCCAGCAGCTTGGCGGTCATAAACAGGGGAAACACCATATATTTT.

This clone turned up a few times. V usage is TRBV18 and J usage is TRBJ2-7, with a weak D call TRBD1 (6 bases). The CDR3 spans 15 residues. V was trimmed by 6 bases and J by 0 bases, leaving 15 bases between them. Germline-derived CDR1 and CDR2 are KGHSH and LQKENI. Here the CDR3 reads CASSPNRAGSYEQYF. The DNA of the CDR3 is TGTGCCAGCTCGCCGAACAGGGCCGGCTCCTACGAGCAGTACTTC.

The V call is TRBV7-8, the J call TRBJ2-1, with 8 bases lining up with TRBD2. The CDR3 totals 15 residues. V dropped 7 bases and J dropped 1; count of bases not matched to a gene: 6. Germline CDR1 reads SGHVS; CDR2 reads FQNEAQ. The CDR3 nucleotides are TGTGCCAGCATCCGGGGGGGCGCGTCCTACAATGAGCAGTTCTTC. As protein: CASIRGGASYNEQFF.

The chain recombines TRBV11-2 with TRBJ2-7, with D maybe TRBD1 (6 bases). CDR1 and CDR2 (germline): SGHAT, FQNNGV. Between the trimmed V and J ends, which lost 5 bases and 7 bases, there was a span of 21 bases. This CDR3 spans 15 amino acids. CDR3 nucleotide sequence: TGTGCCAGCAGCCTGGGGGCAGGATCGTCGAGGGAGCAGTACTTC. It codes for CASSLGAGSSREQYF.

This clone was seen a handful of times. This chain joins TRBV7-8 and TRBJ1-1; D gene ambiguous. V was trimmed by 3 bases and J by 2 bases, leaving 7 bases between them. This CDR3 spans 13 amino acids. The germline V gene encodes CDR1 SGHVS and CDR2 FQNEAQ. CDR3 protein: CASSFSLNTEAFF. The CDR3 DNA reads TGTGCCAGCAGCTTTTCGTTAAACACTGAAGCTTTCTTT.

The CDR3 bases are TGCAGCGCCGGGACACAGAACACCGGGGAGCTGTTTTTT. Its protein is CSAGTQNTGELFF. The V call is TRBV29-1, the J call TRBJ2-2, with a possible D match to TRBD1 (6 bases). This CDR3 region has 13 residues. The V and J ends lost 7 bases and 1 base respectively, with 10 bases between them. CDR1 and CDR2 from the germline V gene are SQVTM and ANQGSEA.

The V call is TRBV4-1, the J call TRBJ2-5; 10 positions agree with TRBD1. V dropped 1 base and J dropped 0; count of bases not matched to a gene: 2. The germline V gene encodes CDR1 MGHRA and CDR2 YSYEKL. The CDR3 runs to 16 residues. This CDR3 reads CASSQGGTGDQETQYF. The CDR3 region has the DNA TGCGCCAGCAGCCAAGGAGGGACAGGGGACCAAGAGACCCAGTACTTC.

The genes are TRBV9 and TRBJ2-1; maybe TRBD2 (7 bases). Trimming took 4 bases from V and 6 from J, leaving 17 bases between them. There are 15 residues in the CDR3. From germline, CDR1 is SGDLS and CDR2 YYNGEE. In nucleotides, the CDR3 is TGTGCCAGCAGCCCCCGCTGGGGGGGGGCCAATGAGCAGTTCTTC. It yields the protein CASSPRWGGANEQFF.

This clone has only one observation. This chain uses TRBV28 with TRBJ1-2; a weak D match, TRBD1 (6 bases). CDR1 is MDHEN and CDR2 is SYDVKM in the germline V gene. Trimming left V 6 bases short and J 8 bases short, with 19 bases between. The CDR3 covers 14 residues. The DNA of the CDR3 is TGTGCCAGCAGCCCCCCCCAGGGGTCCGGGGGCTACACCTTC. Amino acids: CASSPPQGSGGYTF.